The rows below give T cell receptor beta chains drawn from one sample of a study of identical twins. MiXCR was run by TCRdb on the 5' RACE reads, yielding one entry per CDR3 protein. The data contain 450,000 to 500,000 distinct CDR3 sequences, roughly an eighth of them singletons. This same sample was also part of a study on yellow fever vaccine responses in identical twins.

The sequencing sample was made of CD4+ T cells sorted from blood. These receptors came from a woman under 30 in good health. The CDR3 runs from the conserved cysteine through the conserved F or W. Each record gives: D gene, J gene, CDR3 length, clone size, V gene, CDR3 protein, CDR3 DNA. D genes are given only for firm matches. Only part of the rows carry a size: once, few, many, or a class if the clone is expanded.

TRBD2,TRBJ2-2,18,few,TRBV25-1,CASSEYGLAGANTGELFF,TGTGCCAGCAGTGAATATGGGCTAGCGGGGGCCAACACCGGGGAGCTGTTTTTT
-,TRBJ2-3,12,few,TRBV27,CASRISTDTQYF,TGTGCCAGCAGGATAAGCACAGATACGCAGTATTTT
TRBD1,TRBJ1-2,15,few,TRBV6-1,CASSTTGQGLWGYTF,TGTGCCAGCAGTACCACGGGACAGGGATTATGGGGCTACACCTTC
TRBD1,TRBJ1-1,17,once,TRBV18,CASSPTLDRALYSEAFF,TGTGCCAGCTCACCAACCCTCGACAGGGCGCTGTATTCTGAAGCTTTCTTT
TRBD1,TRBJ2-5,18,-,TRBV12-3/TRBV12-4,CASSPPSGTGGLGETQYF,TGTGCCAGCAGTCCTCCATCCGGGACAGGGGGCTTAGGGGAGACCCAGTACTTC
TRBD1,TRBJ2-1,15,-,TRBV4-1,CASSQDWTGLNEQFF,TGCGCCAGCAGCCAAGATTGGACAGGGCTGAATGAGCAGTTCTTC
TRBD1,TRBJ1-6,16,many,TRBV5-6,CASSRGTAAINSPLHF,TGTGCCAGCAGCCGCGGGACAGCAGCTATTAATTCACCCCTCCACTTT
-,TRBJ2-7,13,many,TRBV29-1,CSVEIPGIHEQYF,TGCAGCGTTGAGATACCGGGAATCCACGAGCAGTACTTC
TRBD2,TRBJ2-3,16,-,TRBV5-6,CASSLGRGSGTDTQYF,TGTGCCAGCAGCTTGGGTCGCGGGAGCGGGACAGATACGCAGTATTTT
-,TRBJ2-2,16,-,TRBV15,CATSRDERPYTGELFF,TGTGCCACCAGCAGAGATGAGCGGCCCTATACCGGGGAGCTGTTTTTT
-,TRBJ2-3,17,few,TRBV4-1,CASSQADIVSSTDTQYF,TGCGCCAGCAGCCAAGCCGATATAGTATCGAGCACAGATACGCAGTATTTT
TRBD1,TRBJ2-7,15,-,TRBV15,CATSRDYQGAGEQYF,TGTGCCACCAGCAGAGATTATCAGGGGGCAGGAGAGCAGTACTTC
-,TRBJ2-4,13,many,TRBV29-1,CSVAAGFGNIQYF,TGCAGCGTGGCGGCGGGGTTTGGAAACATTCAGTACTTC
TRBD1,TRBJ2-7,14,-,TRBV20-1,CSASPGQGTYEQYF,TGCAGTGCGTCGCCGGGACAGGGAACCTACGAGCAGTACTTC
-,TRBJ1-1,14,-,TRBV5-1,CASRVGVVNTEAFF,TGCGCCAGCAGAGTGGGGGTGGTGAACACTGAAGCTTTCTTT
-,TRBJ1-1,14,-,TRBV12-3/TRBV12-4,CASSFLQGYTEAFF,TGTGCCAGCAGTTTTTTACAGGGCTACACTGAAGCTTTCTTT
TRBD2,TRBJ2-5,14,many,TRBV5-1,CASSVKWEGETQYF,TGCGCCAGCAGCGTGAAATGGGAGGGTGAGACCCAGTACTTC
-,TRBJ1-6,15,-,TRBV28,CASSSVSSYNSPLHF,TGTGCCAGCAGTTCCGTTAGCTCCTATAATTCACCCCTCCACTTT
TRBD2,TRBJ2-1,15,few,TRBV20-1,CSAREAGTSPFEQFF,TGCAGTGCTAGAGAAGCCGGGACTAGCCCTTTTGAGCAGTTCTTC
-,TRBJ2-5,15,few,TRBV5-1,CASSPRGVGQETQYF,TGCGCCAGCAGCCCTAGGGGAGTCGGCCAAGAGACCCAGTACTTC
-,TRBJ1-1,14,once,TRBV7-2,CASSLAQSVTEAFF,TGTGCCAGCAGCTTAGCACAGTCAGTCACTGAAGCTTTCTTT
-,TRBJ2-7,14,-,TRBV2,CASIRGTIPYEQYF,TGTGCCAGCATACGGGGAACGATCCCCTACGAGCAGTACTTC
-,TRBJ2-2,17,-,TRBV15,CATSRDRWGPNTGELFF,TGTGCCACCAGCAGAGATCGTTGGGGGCCGAACACCGGGGAGCTGTTTTTT
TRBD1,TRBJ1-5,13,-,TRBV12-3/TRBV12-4,CASKPGQGQPQHF,TGTGCCAGCAAACCGGGACAGGGACAGCCCCAGCATTTT
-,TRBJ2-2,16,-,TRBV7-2,CASNSGLATYAGELFF,TGTGCCAGCAACTCGGGGCTAGCCACTTACGCCGGGGAGCTGTTTTTT
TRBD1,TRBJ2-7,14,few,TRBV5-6,CASSFPGQGDEQYF,TGTGCCAGCAGCTTTCCGGGACAGGGGGACGAGCAGTACTTC
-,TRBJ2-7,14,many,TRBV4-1,CASSSVGGAYEQYF,TGCGCCAGCAGTTCGGTGGGCGGAGCCTACGAGCAGTACTTC
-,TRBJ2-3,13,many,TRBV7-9,CASSPRPTDTQYF,TGTGCCAGCAGCCCGAGACCCACAGATACGCAGTATTTT
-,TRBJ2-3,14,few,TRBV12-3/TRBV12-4,CASSRQVRTDTQYF,TGTGCCAGCAGTCGACAGGTTCGCACAGATACGCAGTATTTT
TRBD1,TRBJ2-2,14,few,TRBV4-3,CASSQTDREGELFF,TGCGCCAGCAGCCAAACGGACAGGGAAGGAGAGCTGTTTTTT
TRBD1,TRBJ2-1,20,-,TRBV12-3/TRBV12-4,CATIPLIGLPGTANYNEQFF,TGTGCCACCATCCCCTTAATCGGCCTCCCCGGGACAGCGAACTACAATGAGCAGTTCTTC
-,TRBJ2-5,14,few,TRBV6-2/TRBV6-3,CASKDPGSIETQYF,TGTGCCAGCAAGGATCCGGGTTCGATAGAGACCCAGTACTTC
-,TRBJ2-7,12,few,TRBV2,CASRPGSREQYF,TGTGCCAGCAGACCCGGGAGCCGCGAGCAGTACTTC
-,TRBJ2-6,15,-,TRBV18,CASSPRDTGANVLTF,TGTGCCAGCTCACCTAGGGACACTGGGGCCAACGTCCTGACTTTC
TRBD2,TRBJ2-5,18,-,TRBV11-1,CASSHSQGLAGVGETQYF,TGTGCCAGCAGCCACTCCCAGGGACTAGCGGGAGTGGGAGAGACCCAGTACTTC
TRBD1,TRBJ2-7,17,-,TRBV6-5,CASSSGGQVMLSYEQYF,TGTGCCAGCAGTTCCGGGGGACAGGTAATGCTTTCCTACGAGCAGTACTTC
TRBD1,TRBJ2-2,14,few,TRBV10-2,CASSTQGAAGELFF,TGCGCCAGCAGTACACAGGGGGCCGCCGGGGAGCTGTTTTTT
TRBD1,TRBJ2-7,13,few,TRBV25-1,CASRKTGTNEQYF,TGTGCCAGCAGAAAGACAGGGACCAACGAGCAGTACTTC
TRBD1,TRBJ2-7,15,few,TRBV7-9,CASTPYRDRGYEQYF,TGTGCCAGCACCCCGTACCGGGACAGGGGGTACGAGCAGTACTTC
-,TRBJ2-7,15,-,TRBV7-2,CASSLAMVAPYEQYF,TGTGCCAGCAGCTTAGCCATGGTGGCTCCCTACGAGCAGTACTTC
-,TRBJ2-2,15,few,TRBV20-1,CSASGRGSNTGELFF,TGCAGTGCTAGCGGACGCGGCTCGAACACCGGGGAGCTGTTTTTT
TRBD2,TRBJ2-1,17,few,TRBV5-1,CASSLGGLAGPYNEQFF,TGCGCCAGCAGCTTGGGGGGACTAGCGGGCCCCTACAATGAGCAGTTCTTC
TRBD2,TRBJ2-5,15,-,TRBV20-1,CSAKLAGGTQETQYF,TGCAGTGCTAAACTAGCGGGGGGGACCCAAGAGACCCAGTACTTC
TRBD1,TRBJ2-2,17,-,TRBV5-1,CASSGTGTGVITGELFF,TGCGCCAGCAGCGGAACCGGGACAGGAGTTATCACCGGGGAGCTGTTTTTT
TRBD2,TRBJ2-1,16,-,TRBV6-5,CASSYSRLAGNNEQFF,TGTGCCAGCAGTTACTCTCGGCTAGCGGGAAACAATGAGCAGTTCTTC
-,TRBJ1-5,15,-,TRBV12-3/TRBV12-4,CASSLPPAGVQPQHF,TGTGCCAGCAGTTTACCGCCGGCAGGCGTACAGCCCCAGCATTTT
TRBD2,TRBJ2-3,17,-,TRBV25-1,CASSLVGGPPSTDTQYF,TGTGCCAGCAGTTTGGTGGGAGGGCCCCCCTCCACAGATACGCAGTATTTT
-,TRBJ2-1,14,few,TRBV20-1,CSILIRGSFNEQFF,TGCAGTATTCTAATCAGGGGAAGCTTCAATGAGCAGTTCTTC
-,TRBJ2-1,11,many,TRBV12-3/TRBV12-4,CASSFTYQQFF,TGTGCCAGCAGTTTCACCTACCAACAGTTCTTC
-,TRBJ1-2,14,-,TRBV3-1,CASSQDRVNYGYTF,TGTGCCAGCAGCCAAGATAGGGTGAACTATGGCTACACCTTC
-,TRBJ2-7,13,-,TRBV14,CASSQDLGFEQYF,TGTGCCAGCAGCCAAGACCTCGGGTTTGAGCAGTACTTC
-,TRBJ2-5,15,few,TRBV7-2,CASSFGRQDQETQYF,TGTGCCAGCAGCTTCGGACGCCAAGACCAAGAGACCCAGTACTTC
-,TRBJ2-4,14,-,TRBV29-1,CSGLPERQRKTQYF,TGCAGCGGCCTTCCTGAAAGACAGCGGAAAACTCAGTACTTC
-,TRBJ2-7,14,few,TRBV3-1,CASSQGLLPYEQYF,TGTGCCAGCAGCCAAGGACTACTTCCCTACGAGCAGTACTTC
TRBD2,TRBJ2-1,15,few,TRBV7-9,CASRAGTSIDNEQFF,TGTGCCAGCCGGGCCGGGACTAGCATCGACAATGAGCAGTTCTTC
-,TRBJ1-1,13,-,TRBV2,CASRAGTPMEAFF,TGTGCCAGCAGAGCCGGGACGCCCATGGAAGCTTTCTTT
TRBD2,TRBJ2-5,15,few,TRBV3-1,CASSQGLELRETQYF,TGTGCCAGCAGCCAGGGACTAGAATTGCGAGAGACCCAGTACTTC
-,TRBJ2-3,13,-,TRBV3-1,CASSQDWRDTQYF,TGTGCCAGCAGCCAAGATTGGAGGGATACGCAGTATTTT
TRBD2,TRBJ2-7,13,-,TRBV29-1,CSVEGAGGYEQYF,TGCAGCGTTGAAGGGGCGGGAGGGTACGAGCAGTACTTC
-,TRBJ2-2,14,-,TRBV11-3,CATAGSSNTGELFF,TGTGCCACCGCGGGCTCTTCGAACACCGGGGAGCTGTTTTTT